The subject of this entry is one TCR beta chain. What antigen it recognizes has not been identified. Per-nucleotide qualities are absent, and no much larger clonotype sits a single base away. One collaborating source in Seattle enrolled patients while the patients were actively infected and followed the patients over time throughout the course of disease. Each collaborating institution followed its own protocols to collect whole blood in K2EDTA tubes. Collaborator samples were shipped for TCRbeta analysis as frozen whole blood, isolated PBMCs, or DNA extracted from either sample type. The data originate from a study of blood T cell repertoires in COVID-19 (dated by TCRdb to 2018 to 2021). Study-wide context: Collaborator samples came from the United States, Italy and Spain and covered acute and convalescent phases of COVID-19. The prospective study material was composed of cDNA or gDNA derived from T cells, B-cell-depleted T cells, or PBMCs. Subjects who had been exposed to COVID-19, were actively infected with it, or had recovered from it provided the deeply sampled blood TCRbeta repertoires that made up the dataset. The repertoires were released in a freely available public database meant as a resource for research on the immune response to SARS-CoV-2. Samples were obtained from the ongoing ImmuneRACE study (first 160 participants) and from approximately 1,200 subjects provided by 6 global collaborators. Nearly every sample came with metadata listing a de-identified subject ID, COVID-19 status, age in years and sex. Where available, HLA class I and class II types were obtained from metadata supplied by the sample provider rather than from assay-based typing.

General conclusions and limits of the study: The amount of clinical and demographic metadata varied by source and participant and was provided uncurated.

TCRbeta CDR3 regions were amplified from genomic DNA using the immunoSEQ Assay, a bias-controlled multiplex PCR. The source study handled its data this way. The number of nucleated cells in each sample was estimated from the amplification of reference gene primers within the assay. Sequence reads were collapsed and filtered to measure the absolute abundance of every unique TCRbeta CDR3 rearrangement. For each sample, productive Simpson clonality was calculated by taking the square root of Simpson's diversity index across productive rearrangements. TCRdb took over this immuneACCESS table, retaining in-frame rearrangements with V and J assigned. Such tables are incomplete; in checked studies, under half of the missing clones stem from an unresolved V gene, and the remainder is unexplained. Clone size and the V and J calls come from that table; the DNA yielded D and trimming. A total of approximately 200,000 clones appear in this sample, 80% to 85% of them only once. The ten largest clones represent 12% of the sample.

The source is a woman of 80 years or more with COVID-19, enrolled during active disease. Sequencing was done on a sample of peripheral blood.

The CDR3 protein: CASSPAGRGDYNEQFF. The base sequence is TGTGCCAGCAGCCCAGCTGGGCGGGGGGATTACAATGAGCAGTTCTTC. The sequence links TRBV28 to TRBJ2-1; 8 bases in between match TRBD2. V ends up 6 bases short and J 4 bases short, with an unmatched junction base count of 11. The CDR3 sequence holds 16 residues, the cysteine and phenylalanine included. Solely the CDR3 DNA is kept, with 48 bases framed from the first base. CDR1 and CDR2 were assigned from the germline V gene as MDHEN and SYDVKM.